The clone carrying this TCR beta chain has a handful of counts. What it binds is unknown. The sample originates from a study of regulatory T cells in long-lasting Graves disease. Findings and caveats of the study: Persistent disease was associated with favored TRBV28 usage and with favored use of TRBJ1-2 and TRBJ2-5.

The germline V gene has CDR1 SGHTA and CDR2 FQGNSA. The V end was cut by 5 bases, the J end by 9 bases, with 16 bases between. The CDR3 is 14 residues long. The sample's time point: newly diagnosed GD, antithyroid drugs for less than 3 months. Extracted RNA from PBMCs served as the source of the TCR library. CDR3-region Arm-PCR and iRepertoire HTBI primers produced the TCR beta libraries. TCRdb passed the multiplex PCR reads through MiXCR, listing each CDR3 protein once. The repertoire holds roughly 420,000 distinct CDR3 sequences, with around 15% as singletons. This sample was shared with a second study, whose subject was T cells in Graves' hyperthyroidism and ophthalmopathy. From that paper: It was considered stable Graves' hyperthyroidism when ophthalmopathy did not progress within 18 months. The model made its ophthalmopathy prediction, and onset followed a median 6.5 months later.

This sequence originates from a woman under 30 with Graves disease. The chain uses TRBV7-2 and TRBJ2-2; D gene unclear. The sequencing used peripheral blood mononuclear cells (PBMCs), collected at new diagnosis, from a patient treated with antithyroid drugs. The CDR3 is CASSTNSRARELFF. The CDR3 DNA follows: TGTGCCAGCAGCACAAATTCTAGGGCCAGGGAGCTGTTTTTT.